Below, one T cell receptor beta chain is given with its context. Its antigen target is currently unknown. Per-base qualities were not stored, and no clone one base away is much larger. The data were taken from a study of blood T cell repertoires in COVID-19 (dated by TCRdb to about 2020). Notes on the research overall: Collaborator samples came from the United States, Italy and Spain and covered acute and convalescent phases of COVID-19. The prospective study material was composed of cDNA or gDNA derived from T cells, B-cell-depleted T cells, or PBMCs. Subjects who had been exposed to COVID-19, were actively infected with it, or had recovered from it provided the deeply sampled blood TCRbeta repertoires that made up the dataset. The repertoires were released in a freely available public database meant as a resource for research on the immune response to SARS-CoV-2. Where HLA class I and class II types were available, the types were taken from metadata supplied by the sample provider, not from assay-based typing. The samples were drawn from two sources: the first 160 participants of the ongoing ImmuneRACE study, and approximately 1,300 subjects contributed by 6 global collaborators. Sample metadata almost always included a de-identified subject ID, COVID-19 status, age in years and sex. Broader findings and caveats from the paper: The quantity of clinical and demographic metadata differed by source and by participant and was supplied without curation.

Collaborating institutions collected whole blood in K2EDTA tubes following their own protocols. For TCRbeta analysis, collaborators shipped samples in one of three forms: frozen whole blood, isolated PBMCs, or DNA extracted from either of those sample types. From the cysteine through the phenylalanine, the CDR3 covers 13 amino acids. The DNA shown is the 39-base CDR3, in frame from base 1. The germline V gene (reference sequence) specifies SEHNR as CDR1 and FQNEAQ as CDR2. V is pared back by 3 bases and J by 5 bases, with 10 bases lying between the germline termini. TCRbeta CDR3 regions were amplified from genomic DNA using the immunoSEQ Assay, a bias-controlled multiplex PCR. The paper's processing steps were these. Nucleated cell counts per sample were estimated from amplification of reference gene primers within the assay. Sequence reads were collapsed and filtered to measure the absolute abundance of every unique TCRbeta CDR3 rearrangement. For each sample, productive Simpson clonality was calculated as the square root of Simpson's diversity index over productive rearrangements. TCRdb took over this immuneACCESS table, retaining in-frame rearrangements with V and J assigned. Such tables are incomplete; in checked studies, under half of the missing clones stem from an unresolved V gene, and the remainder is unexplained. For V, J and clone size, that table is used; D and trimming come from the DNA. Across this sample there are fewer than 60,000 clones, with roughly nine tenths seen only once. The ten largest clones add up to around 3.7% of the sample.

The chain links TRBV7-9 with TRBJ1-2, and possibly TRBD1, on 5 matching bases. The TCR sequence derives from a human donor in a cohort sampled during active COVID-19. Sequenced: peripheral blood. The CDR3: CASSLGQRYGYTF. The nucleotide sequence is TGTGCCAGCAGCTTGGGGCAGAGGTATGGCTACACCTTC.